This T cell receptor (beta chain) originates from a study of shared clonotypes between healthy human individuals. Turning to the study itself: Ranging from 18 to 49 in age, donors were two women and a few men.

Several immunoSEQ 96-well plates shared each subset's DNA, each plate a replicate. TCRdb's copy holds only in-frame clones and misses some; the assay was immunoSEQ multiplex PCR. Among a few million clones listed, about nine tenths were seen once. The study separated CD4+ cells into CD45RA+ naive and CD45RA-negative memory subsets. Germline V gene sequence: CDR1 MDHEN, CDR2 SYDVKM. The CDR3 totals 13 residues. Trimming removed 4 bases from V and 6 bases from J, with 10 bases in between. This sequence originates from a man in his late teens or twenties in good health. Some clones in this sample may be carry-over from other donors' samples. The chain links TRBV28 to TRBJ2-1; D ambiguous. The source material was naive CD4+ T cells from PBMCs. Sample subset: CD45RA+ positively selected. The CDR3 protein is CASSSDPLNEQFF. The CDR3 DNA reads TGTGCCAGCAGTTCGGACCCCCTCAATGAGCAGTTCTTC.